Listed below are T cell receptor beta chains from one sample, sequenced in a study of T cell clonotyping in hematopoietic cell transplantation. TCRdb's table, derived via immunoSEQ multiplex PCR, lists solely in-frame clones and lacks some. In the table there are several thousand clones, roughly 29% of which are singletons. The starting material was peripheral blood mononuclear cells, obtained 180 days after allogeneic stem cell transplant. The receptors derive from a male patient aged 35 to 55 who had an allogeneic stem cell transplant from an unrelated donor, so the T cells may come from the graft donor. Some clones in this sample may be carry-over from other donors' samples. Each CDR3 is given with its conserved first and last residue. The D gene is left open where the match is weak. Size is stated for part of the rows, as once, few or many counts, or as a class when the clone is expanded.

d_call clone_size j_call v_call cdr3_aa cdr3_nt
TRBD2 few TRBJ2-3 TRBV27 CASSPGLAGVSTQYF TGTGCCAGCAGCCCGGGACTAGCGGGAGTCAGTACGCAGTATTTT
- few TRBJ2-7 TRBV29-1 CSVVQGVRQYF TGCAGCGTGGTCCAGGGAGTTAGGCAGTACTTC
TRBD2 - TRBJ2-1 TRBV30 CAWSPGQGGRANEQFF TGTGCCTGGAGCCCCGGTCAAGGCGGGAGGGCCAATGAGCAGTTCTTC
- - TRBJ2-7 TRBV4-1 CASSQVGAVGEQYF TGCGCCAGCAGCCAAGTCGGAGCCGTTGGCGAGCAGTACTTC
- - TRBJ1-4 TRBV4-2 CASSQLGEKLFF TGTGCCAGCAGCCAGCTCGGTGAAAAACTGTTTTTT
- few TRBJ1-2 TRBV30 CAWSGQGDGYTF TGTGCCTGGAGTGGGCAGGGAGATGGCTACACCTTC
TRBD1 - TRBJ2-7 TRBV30 CAWDRQGVHEQYF TGTGCCTGGGATCGACAGGGAGTCCACGAGCAGTACTTC
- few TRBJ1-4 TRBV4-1 CASSQERRAGSHEKLFF TGCGCCAGCAGCCAAGAGAGGAGGGCAGGGAGCCATGAAAAACTGTTTTTT
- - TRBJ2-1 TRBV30 CAWSKGIRNNEQFF TGTGCCTGGAGTAAAGGGATTCGAAACAATGAGCAGTTCTTC
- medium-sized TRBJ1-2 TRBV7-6 CASSLNPGSGYTF TGTGCCAGCAGCTTGAATCCAGGGAGTGGCTACACCTTC
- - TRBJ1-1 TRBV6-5 CASSLMSGEAFF TGTGCCAGCAGTTTGATGTCAGGGGAAGCTTTCTTT
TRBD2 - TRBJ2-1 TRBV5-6 CASRGLVNEQFF TGTGCCAGCAGGGGACTAGTCAATGAGCAGTTCTTC
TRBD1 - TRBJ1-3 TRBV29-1 CSAGTGLGGNTIYF TGCAGCGCCGGGACAGGCTTAGGCGGAAACACCATATATTTT
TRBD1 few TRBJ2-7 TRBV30 CAWSPGQGIPYEQYF TGTGCCTGGAGTCCCGGACAGGGGATACCCTACGAGCAGTACTTC
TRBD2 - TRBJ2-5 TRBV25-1 CASSEGQGGETQYF TGTGCCAGCAGCGAGGGGCAGGGAGGGGAGACCCAGTACTTC
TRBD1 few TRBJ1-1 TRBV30 CAWSSGQGAGGTEAFF TGTGCCTGGAGTTCCGGACAGGGGGCGGGAGGCACTGAAGCTTTCTTT
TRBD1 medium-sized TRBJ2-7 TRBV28 CAASGTDPYEQYF TGTGCCGCTTCCGGGACAGACCCTTACGAGCAGTACTTC
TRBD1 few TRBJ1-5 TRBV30 CACDRGSNQPQHF TGTGCCTGTGACAGGGGCAGCAATCAGCCCCAGCATTTT
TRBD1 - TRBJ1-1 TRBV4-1 CASSQPRTGVSTEAFF TGCGCCAGCAGTCAACCACGGACAGGGGTATCCACTGAAGCTTTCTTT
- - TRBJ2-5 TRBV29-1 CSGGVEWETQYF TGCAGCGGGGGAGTTGAGTGGGAGACCCAGTACTTC
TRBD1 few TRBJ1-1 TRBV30 CAWSAQGAQRTEAFF TGTGCCTGGAGTGCACAGGGGGCGCAGAGAACTGAAGCTTTCTTT
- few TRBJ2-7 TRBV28 CASSFGLDYEQYF TGTGCCAGCAGTTTCGGATTGGACTACGAGCAGTACTTC
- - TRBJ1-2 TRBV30 CAWSLQSGGYTF TGTGCCTGGAGCTTACAATCGGGTGGCTACACCTTC
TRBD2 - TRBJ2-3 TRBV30 CASTPGTSGSEDTQYF TGTGCCTCGACGCCCGGGACTAGCGGGAGTGAAGATACACAGTATTTT
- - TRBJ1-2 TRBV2 CASSERAGVYGYTF TGTGCCAGCAGTGAAAGGGCGGGAGTCTATGGCTACACCTTC
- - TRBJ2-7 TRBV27 CASSPTVLPYEQYF TGTGCCAGCAGTCCTACGGTCCTACCCTACGAGCAGTACTTC
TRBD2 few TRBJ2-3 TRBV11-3 CASSLGLAGSTDTQYF TGTGCCAGCAGCTTAGGATTAGCGGGGAGCACAGATACGCAGTATTTT
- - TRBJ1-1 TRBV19 CASSMTGNTEAFF TGTGCCAGTAGTATGACAGGGAACACTGAAGCTTTCTTT
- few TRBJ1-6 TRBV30 CAWSVGSRHSPLHF TGTGCCTGGAGTGTAGGAAGCCGACATTCACCCCTCCACTTT
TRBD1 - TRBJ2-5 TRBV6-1 CASSMDRGWETQYF TGTGCCAGCAGTATGGACAGGGGATGGGAGACCCAGTACTTC
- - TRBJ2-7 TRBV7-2 CASSLDSAPSYEQYF TGTGCCAGCAGCTTAGATTCAGCCCCGTCCTACGAGCAGTACTTC
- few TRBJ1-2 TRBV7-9 CASSLGQALGYTF TGTGCCAGCAGCTTAGGACAGGCGTTGGGCTACACCTTC
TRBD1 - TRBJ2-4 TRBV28 CASSQTGTGGSRDIQYF TGTGCCAGCAGTCAAACCGGGACAGGGGGCTCGAGGGACATTCAGTACTTC
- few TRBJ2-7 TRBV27 CASSLLGAYEQYF TGTGCCAGCAGTTTACTGGGAGCCTACGAGCAGTACTTC
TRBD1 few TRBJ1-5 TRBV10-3 CAISPTGDSNQPQHF TGTGCCATCAGCCCTACAGGGGACAGCAATCAGCCCCAGCATTTT
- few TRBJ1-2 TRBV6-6 CASTPGYGYTF TGTGCCAGCACCCCGGGGTATGGCTACACCTTC
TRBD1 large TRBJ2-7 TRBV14 CASSQGRGQGAYEQYF TGTGCCAGCAGCCAAGGTCGGGGACAGGGGGCTTACGAGCAGTACTTC
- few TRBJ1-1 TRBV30 CAWSAGFMNTEAFF TGTGCCTGGAGTGCGGGCTTCATGAACACTGAAGCTTTCTTT
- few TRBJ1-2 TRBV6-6 CASSLGGDGYTF TGTGCCAGCAGCTTGGGGGGGGATGGCTACACCTTC
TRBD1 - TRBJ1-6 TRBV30 CAWRRTGTDNSPLHF TGTGCCTGGAGGAGGACAGGGACGGATAATTCACCCCTCCACTTT
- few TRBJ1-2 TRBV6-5 CASSHNYGYTF TGTGCCAGCAGTCACAACTATGGCTACACCTTC
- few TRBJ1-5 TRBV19 CASSIQTNQPQHF TGTGCCAGTAGTATACAGACTAATCAGCCCCAGCATTTT
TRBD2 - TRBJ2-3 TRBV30 CALTSGEDTQYF TGTGCCTTGACTAGCGGGGAAGATACGCAGTATTTT
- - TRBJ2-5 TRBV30 CAWSGDTGRKTQYF TGTGCCTGGAGTGGGGACACAGGAAGAAAGACCCAGTACTTC
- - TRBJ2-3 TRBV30 CAWSLRSTDTQYF TGTGCCTGGAGTCTGCGGAGCACAGATACGCAGTATTTT
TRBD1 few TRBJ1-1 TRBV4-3 CASSPRQGLAEAFF TGCGCCAGCAGTCCCAGACAGGGGCTGGCTGAAGCTTTCTTT
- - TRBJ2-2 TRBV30 CAWSALRTGELFF TGTGCCTGGAGTGCGTTGAGGACCGGGGAGCTGTTTTTT
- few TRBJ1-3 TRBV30 CACGKSSGNTIYF TGTGCCTGCGGGAAGAGCTCTGGAAACACCATATATTTT
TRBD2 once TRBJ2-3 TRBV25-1 CASSPGLALTDTQYF TGTGCCAGCAGCCCCGGACTAGCGCTTACAGATACGCAGTATTTT
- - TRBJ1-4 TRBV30 CAWSVIDEKLFF TGTGCCTGGAGTGTAATAGACGAAAAACTGTTTTTT
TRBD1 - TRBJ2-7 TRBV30 CAWRTGSNEQYF TGTGCCTGGAGGACAGGGTCCAACGAGCAGTACTTC
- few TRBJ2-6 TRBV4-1 CASSRGDGSGANVLTF TGCGCCAGCAGCCGAGGAGACGGCTCTGGGGCCAACGTCCTGACTTTC
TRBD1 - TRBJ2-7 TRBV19 CASSSPGAGTGTEQYF TGTGCCAGTAGTTCCCCCGGTGCGGGGACAGGGACCGAGCAGTACTTC
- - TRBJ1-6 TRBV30 CAWRGGPAPRWGSPLHF TGTGCCTGGCGGGGGGGGCCCGCTCCTCGTTGGGGTTCACCCCTCCACTTT
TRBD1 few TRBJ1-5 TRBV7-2 CASSAGTGGQPQHF TGTGCCAGCAGCGCCGGGACAGGGGGTCAGCCCCAGCATTTT
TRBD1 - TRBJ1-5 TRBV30 CAWSVGGMRRNNQPQHF TGTGCCTGGAGTGTAGGGGGCATGAGGAGGAACAATCAGCCCCAGCATTTT
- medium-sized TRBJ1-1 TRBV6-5 CASSSGLHTEAFF TGTGCCAGCAGTTCGGGACTCCACACTGAAGCTTTCTTT
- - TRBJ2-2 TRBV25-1 CASSEVEARRTGELFF TGTGCCAGCAGTGAAGTTGAGGCTCGTCGGACCGGGGAGCTGTTTTTT
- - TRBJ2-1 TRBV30 CAWSVGTRIYNEQFF TGTGCCTGGAGTGTAGGCACACGAATTTACAATGAGCAGTTCTTC
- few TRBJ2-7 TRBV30 CAWSVVSRVEQYF TGTGCCTGGAGTGTAGTCAGCCGGGTGGAGCAGTACTTC